The entry that follows covers one TCR beta chain sequence. The CDR3 does not end in the conserved phenylalanine or tryptophan, so this is likely a read error. Documented time point: sample taken at primary tumor resection. There were 72 donors, all of them untreated patients with early-stage non-small cell lung cancer. Sequencing was performed on whole RNA extracted from tumor and nontumor lung tissue, or from frozen PBMC, and the material was left unsorted. These data belong to a study of spatial heterogeneity in lung cancer. At the level of the study: Consistently, beta-chain sequences turned up in larger numbers than alpha-chain sequences did.

TCRdb fed the 5' RACE reads into MiXCR, producing one record per CDR3 protein. This sample has about 5,000 distinct CDR3 sequences, with approximately 2.9% found just once. This CDR3 region has 15 residues. The V segment lost 2 bases and the J segment 6 bases; nucleotides outside the gene matches: 8. The germline V gene has CDR1 GTSNPN and CDR2 SVGIG (reference sequence). The sample in question was normal lung tissue next to the tumor, obtained at surgery. The TCR originated in a male donor with early-stage non-small cell lung cancer. The chain has TRBV30 and TRBJ2-3; 10 nucleotides line up with TRBD2. In DNA, the CDR3 is TGTGCCTGGAGTCGGACTAGCGGTCACAGCGATACGCAGTATTCT. It encodes CAWSRTSGHSDTQYS.